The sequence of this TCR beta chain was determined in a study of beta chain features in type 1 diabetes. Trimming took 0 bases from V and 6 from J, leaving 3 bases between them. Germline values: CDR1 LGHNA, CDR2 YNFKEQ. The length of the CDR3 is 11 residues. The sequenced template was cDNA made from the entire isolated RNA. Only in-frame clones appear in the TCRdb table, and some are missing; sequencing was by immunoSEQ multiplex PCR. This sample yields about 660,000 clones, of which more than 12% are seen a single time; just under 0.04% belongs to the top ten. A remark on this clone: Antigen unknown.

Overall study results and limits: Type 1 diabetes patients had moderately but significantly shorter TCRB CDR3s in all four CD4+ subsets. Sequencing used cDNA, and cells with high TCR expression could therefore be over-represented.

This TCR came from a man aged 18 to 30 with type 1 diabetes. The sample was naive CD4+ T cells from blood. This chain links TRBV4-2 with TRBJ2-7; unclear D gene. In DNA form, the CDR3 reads TGTGCCAGCAGCCAAGATACCGAGCAGTACTTC. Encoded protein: CASSQDTEQYF.